These 31 T cell receptor beta chains were sequenced from one sample in a study of blood T cell repertoires in COVID-19. TCRdb's copy holds only in-frame clones and misses some; the assay was immunoSEQ multiplex PCR. Of 250,000 to 350,000 clones in the sample, about nine tenths were seen once. Material for sequencing was peripheral blood. These receptors originate from a woman aged 45-59 years with COVID-19, enrolled during active disease.

In DNA form, the CDR3 reads TGTGCCAGCAGCCTACCATCCGGGGAGCTGTTTTTT. Translating it yields CASSLPSGELFF. The chain recombines TRBV7-9 with TRBJ2-2; no clear D. There are 12 residues in the CDR3. CDR1 is SEHNR and CDR2 is FQNEAQ in the germline V gene (reference sequence). Trimming removed 5 bases at V and 6 bases at J, with 7 bases between.

To note about this clone: Germline is not matched at one junction end, which may reflect a read error. V usage is TRBV5-6 and J usage is TRBJ2-7, with TRBD2 identical over 8 bases. This CDR3 has 13 amino acids. Per the germline V gene, CDR1 is SGHDT and CDR2 is YYEEEE. CDR3 protein: CASTSGGSHEQYF. In DNA form, the CDR3 reads TGTGCCAGCACCTCGGGGGGGTCCCACGAGCAATACTTC.

The gene calls are TRBV27 and TRBJ1-2; 7 bases are shared with TRBD1. There are 13 residues in the CDR3. Germline values: CDR1 MNHEY, CDR2 SMNVEV (reference sequence). The V and J ends lost 4 bases and 4 bases, in that order; junction bases with no gene match: 3. The CDR3 region is CASSSQGIYGYTF. The CDR3 DNA is TGTGCCAGCAGTTCACAGGGGATCTATGGCTACACCTTC.

The CDR3 bases are TGTGCCAGCAGTCCTTATTTTGGCCCCTACGAGCAGTACTTC. The encoded protein is CASSPYFGPYEQYF. The chain links TRBV25-1 to TRBJ2-7, with unresolved D. This CDR3 has 14 amino acids. With 5 bases removed from V and 2 bases from J, the gap between germline ends came to 13 bases. Germline V gene data show CDR1 as MGHDK and CDR2 as SYGVNS.

The rearrangement joins TRBV5-1 to TRBJ2-3; the D gene is possibly TRBD1 (5 bases). The CDR3 spans 14 residues. The ends were cut back, 0 bases at V and 3 bases at J, with 8 bases in the middle. CDR1 SGHRS and CDR2 YFSETQ come from the germline V gene. In nucleotides, the CDR3 is TGCGCCAGCAGCTTGGGTGGGGCGACAGATACGCAGTATTTT. It yields the protein CASSLGGATDTQYF. Supplemented by reference TRBV5-1 and TRBJ2-3, the full variable domain reads KAGVTQTPRYLIKTRGQQVTLSCSPISGHRSVSWYQQTPGQGLQFLFEYFSETQRNKGNFPGRFSGRQFSNSRSEMNVSTLELGDSALYLCASSLGGATDTQYFGPGTRLTVL.

The V and J genes are TRBV27 and TRBJ2-1; D may be TRBD2 (6 bases). CDR1 is MNHEY and CDR2 is SMNVEV in the germline V gene (reference sequence). With 4 bases removed from V and 10 bases from J, the gap between germline ends came to 20 bases. CDR3 length: 15 amino acids. The CDR3 DNA reads as TGTGCCAGCAGTTCCCGACTAGGAGAGAGAACGGAGCAGTTCTTC. Translating it yields CASSSRLGERTEQFF.

The chain links TRBV6-4 to TRBJ1-2; no firm D call. Germline V gives CDR1 MRHNA, CDR2 SNTAGT. This CDR3 is 11 amino acids long. The V gene lost 4 bases and the J gene lost 7 bases, with 7 bases spanning the gap. The CDR3 loop reads CASSGLGGYTF. DNA of the CDR3: TGTGCCAGCAGTGGGCTAGGTGGCTACACCTTC.

The chain combines TRBV27 with TRBJ1-5; TRBD1 aligns across 9 bases. Germline values: CDR1 MNHEY, CDR2 SMNVEV (reference sequence). J gave up 6 bases and V 2 bases, and 2 bases lay outside the gene matches. CDR3 length equals 14 residues. CDR3 bases: TGTGCCAGCAGTTTAAGACAGGGGGTTCAGCCCCAGCATTTT. Its translation: CASSLRQGVQPQHF.

This sequence joins TRBV6-1 and TRBJ2-5; 7 bases match TRBD2. The CDR3 spans 14 residues. With 0 bases clipped from V and 5 bases from J, the junction kept 3 bases outside the gene matches. Germline V CDR1 and CDR2: MNHNS, SASEGT. The CDR3 nucleotides are TGTGCCAGCAGTGAAGCATGGGGAGGGGAGACCCAGTACTTC. Encoded protein: CASSEAWGGETQYF.

This chain joins TRBV19 and TRBJ2-7; D might be TRBD2 (6 bases). The CDR3 totals 15 residues. CDR1 and CDR2 (germline): LNHDA, SQIVND (reference sequence). The V end lost 5 bases, the J end lost 0 bases, and 14 bases lay between the germline ends. The CDR3 DNA reads TGTGCCAGTAGTGGGCGGGACGGATACTCCTACGAGCAGTACTTC. This codes for CASSGRDGYSYEQYF.

The chain couples TRBV5-8 to TRBJ2-7; TRBD1 matches at 7 bases. The CDR3 extends over 12 amino acids. After removal of 7 bases from V and 3 bases from J, the junction contained 4 bases not matched to a gene. Germline V CDR1 and CDR2: SGHTS, YDEGEE. Here the CDR3 reads CASAGTVYEQYF. In DNA, the CDR3 is TGTGCCAGCGCAGGGACAGTCTACGAGCAGTACTTC. Drawing the rest from reference TRBV5-8 and TRBJ2-7, the complete variable domain is EAGVTQSPTHLIKTRGQQATLRCSPISGHTSVYWYQQALGLGLQFLLWYDEGEERNRGNFPPRFSGRQFPNYSSELNVNALELEDSALYLCASAGTVYEQYFGPGTRLTVT.

The chain has TRBV15 and TRBJ2-1; 14 nucleotides line up with TRBD2. CDR1 and CDR2 (germline): LNHNV, YYDKDF (reference sequence). The CDR3 runs to 16 residues. Trimming at V came to 3 bases and at J to 8 bases, leaving 6 bases not matched to a gene. The CDR3 here is CATSRGTSGSRDEQFF. CDR3 sequence (DNA): TGTGCCACCAGCAGGGGGACTAGCGGGAGCAGGGATGAGCAGTTCTTC. Full variable domain (rest looked up from reference TRBV15 and TRBJ2-1): DAMVIQNPRYQVTQFGKPVTLSCSQTLNHNVMYWYQQKSSQAPKLLFHYYDKDFNNEADTPDNFQSRRPNTSFCFLDIRSPGLGDTAMYLCATSRGTSGSRDEQFFGPGTRLTVL.

V is TRBV9 and J is TRBJ1-4, with 9 bases that match TRBD1. The germline CDR1 and CDR2 sequences are SGDLS and YYNGEE. Trimming cost V 2 bases and J 8 bases; bases outside gene matches: 7. This CDR3 contains 15 residues. CDR3 nucleotides: TGTGCCAGCAGCGTCATACAGGGGGCAGGAGAAAAACTGTTTTTT. It encodes CASSVIQGAGEKLFF.

The V and J genes are TRBV5-6 and TRBJ1-5; D may be TRBD1 (6 bases). Trimming cost V 3 bases and J 6 bases, with 16 bases left between them. The CDR3 is made up of 15 amino acids. Per germline, CDR1 SGHDT and CDR2 YYEEEE. CDR3 coding DNA: TGTGCCAGCAGCTCCCCGGTTGGGGGCCGTCAGCCCCAGCATTTT. It is translated as CASSSPVGGRQPQHF.

The CDR3 spells CASSQDLGANYGYTF. DNA of the CDR3: TGTGCCAGCAGCCAAGACCTCGGAGCTAACTATGGCTACACCTTC. The chain carries TRBV14 and TRBJ1-2; D is ambiguous. From germline, CDR1 is SGHDN and CDR2 FVKESK. V lost 0 bases to trimming and J lost 0 bases, with 8 bases between them. This CDR3 spans 15 amino acids.

The V gene is TRBV6-5, the J gene TRBJ2-2, with 7 bases aligning to TRBD1. V lost 5 bases, J lost 7 bases, and 1 base stayed unmatched. The CDR3 length is 12 residues. CDR1 is MNHEY, CDR2 SVGAGI, per germline. For the CDR3, the DNA is TGTGCCAGCAGTCCAGGGGGCGGGGAGCTGTTTTTT. It translates to CASSPGGGELFF.

V gene TRBV7-2 combines with J gene TRBJ2-5; weak D call: TRBD2 (7 bases). In germline, CDR1 is SGHTA, CDR2 FQGNSA. This CDR3 spans 14 amino acids. Trimming cost V 7 bases and J 5 bases, with 17 bases left between them. This chain's CDR3 is CASTRGGGGETQYF. Written as DNA, the CDR3 is TGTGCCAGCACCCGGGGAGGGGGTGGGGAGACCCAGTACTTC. Using reference TRBV7-2 and TRBJ2-5 for the parts outside the CDR3, the full variable domain is GAGVSQSPSNKVTEKGKDVELRCDPISGHTALYWYRQSLGQGLEFLIYFQGNSAPDKSGLPSDRFSAERTGGSVSTLTIQRTQQEDSAVYLCASTRGGGGETQYFGPGTRLLVL.

V is TRBV12-5 and J is TRBJ1-4, with 8 bases fitting TRBD1. Per germline, CDR1 LGHNT and CDR2 FRNRAP. This CDR3 is 23 amino acids long. V lost 1 base and J lost 0; bases outside the gene matches: 22. The chain's CDR3 is CASGLARFQGVQGASTTNEKLFF. The CDR3 DNA reads TGTGCTAGTGGTTTGGCACGATTTCAAGGGGTCCAGGGGGCATCGACAACTAATGAAAAACTGTTTTTT.

V usage is TRBV4-1 and J usage is TRBJ2-1; 12 bases agree with TRBD2. Germline assignment: CDR1 MGHRA and CDR2 YSYEKL. The CDR3 contains 16 residues. After removal of 0 bases from V and 15 bases from J, the junction contained 12 bases not matched to a gene. The CDR3 here is CASSQDPGLAGQHWFF. CDR3 coding DNA: TGCGCCAGCAGCCAAGACCCTGGACTAGCGGGGCAGCATTGGTTCTTC.

In its sample, this clone was seen once. V gene TRBV29-1 combines with J gene TRBJ2-7, with 8 bases identical to TRBD1. CDR1 and CDR2 (germline): SQVTM, ANQGSEA. The CDR3 totals 16 residues. V shed 3 bases and J 0 bases; nucleotides not matched to a gene: 10. The CDR3, as DNA: TGCAGCGTTGAGTTGCCCCGGACAGGGAGCTCCTACGAGCAGTACTTC. Its translation: CSVELPRTGSSYEQYF.

This chain joins TRBV2 and TRBJ2-4; weak D call: TRBD2 (6 bases). The germline V gene has CDR1 SNHLY and CDR2 FYNNEI. Deletions cut 4 bases from V and 5 bases from J, with 18 bases between. The CDR3 spans 16 residues. In DNA, the CDR3 is TGTGCCAGCAGTGTACGGGGGAGAGTTACAGAAAACATTCAGTACTTC. Translated: CASSVRGRVTENIQYF.

In this sample, this clone turned up once. The V and J genes are TRBV18 and TRBJ2-2, with TRBD2 matching over 12 bases. This CDR3 comprises 16 residues. Germline V gives CDR1 KGHSH, CDR2 LQKENI. V lost 6 bases, J lost 3 bases, and 5 bases stayed unmatched. The DNA for the CDR3 is TGTGCCAGCTCCCCTCTAGCGGGAGGGGACACCGGGGAGCTGTTTTTT. Translated, it gives CASSPLAGGDTGELFF.

The chain employs TRBV4-2 and TRBJ1-2; 7 bases map to TRBD1. Germline loops: CDR1 LGHNA, CDR2 YNFKEQ. The CDR3 runs to 16 residues. V shed 4 bases, J shed 0 bases, and the junction held 8 bases outside the gene matches. The chain's CDR3 is CASSPRGGLANYGYTF. CDR3 sequence (DNA): TGTGCCAGCAGCCCAAGAGGGGGCTTAGCTAACTATGGCTACACCTTC.

This clone was counted between two and nine times. The rearrangement links TRBV5-6 to TRBJ2-2; TRBD1 is a possible D gene (5 bases). Germline V gene data show CDR1 as SGHDT and CDR2 as YYEEEE. V was pared by 2 bases and J by 4 bases, with 9 bases between. The CDR3 consists of 14 residues. DNA for the CDR3: TGTGCCAGCAGCTTCGCTAGGGGCACCGGGGAGCTGTTTTTT. Amino acids: CASSFARGTGELFF.

The chain combines TRBV5-4 with TRBJ2-3, with TRBD1 identical over 7 bases. The CDR3 contains 15 residues. Looked up from germline, CDR1 is SGHNT and CDR2 is YYREEE (reference sequence). The junction had 12 bases not matched to a gene; V was cut back by 4 bases and J by 7 bases. The CDR3 region is CASSPQGRAGYTQYF. DNA of the CDR3: TGTGCCAGCAGCCCACAGGGGAGAGCCGGGTATACGCAGTATTTT.

The gene calls are TRBV6-6 and TRBJ2-5; D remains ambiguous. Looked up from germline, CDR1 is MNHNY and CDR2 is SVGAGI (reference sequence). The CDR3 loop spans 16 amino acids. Trimming shortened V by 0 bases and J by 0 bases, and 11 bases separated the two germline ends. This CDR3 is CASSYSIFRYQETQYF. Here the CDR3 DNA reads TGTGCCAGCAGTTACTCGATTTTCAGATACCAAGAGACCCAGTACTTC.

The chain has TRBV7-9 and TRBJ2-7; TRBD1 might be the D (7 bases). This CDR3 region has 14 residues. V was pared by 2 bases and J by 4 bases, with 12 bases between. The germline CDR1 and CDR2 sequences are SEHNR and FQNEAQ (reference sequence). In DNA form, the CDR3 reads TGTGCCAGCAGCTTATCAGGGGGGCTATACGAGCAGTACTTC. Encoded protein: CASSLSGGLYEQYF.

The chain links TRBV12-5 to TRBJ1-4, with 9 bases fitting TRBD1. The germline V gene has CDR1 LGHNT and CDR2 FRNRAP. After removal of 5 bases from V and 0 bases from J, the junction contained 7 bases not matched to a gene. The CDR3 has 17 amino acids. The CDR3 protein is CASGPGTGPTTNEKLFF. The CDR3 DNA is TGTGCTAGTGGTCCCGGGACAGGGCCGACAACTAATGAAAAACTGTTTTTT.

The chain joins TRBV5-1 to TRBJ1-6; tentatively, D is TRBD1 (6 bases). Trimming took off 1 base at V and 9 bases at J, with 14 bases between the two ends. This CDR3 comprises 15 residues. Germline-derived CDR1 and CDR2 are SGHRS and YFSETQ. The DNA for the CDR3 is TGCGCCAGCAGCTTGACACAGGGTTCCCTTTCACCCCTCCACTTT. Its protein is CASSLTQGSLSPLHF.

V usage is TRBV4-2 and J usage is TRBJ2-6, with 9 bases matching TRBD1. Germline V lookup: CDR1 LGHNA, CDR2 YNFKEQ. This CDR3 has 16 residues. The V and J ends lost 4 bases and 2 bases, in that order; junction bases with no gene match: 3. CDR3 region: CASSPTGGPGANVLTF. CDR3 sequence (DNA): TGTGCCAGCAGCCCTACAGGGGGCCCTGGGGCCAACGTCCTGACTTTC.

This chain uses TRBV4-1 with TRBJ2-1; TRBD2 matches 10 bases. Germline V lookup: CDR1 MGHRA, CDR2 YSYEKL. The CDR3 runs to 22 residues. The V and J ends lost 0 bases and 0 bases, in that order; junction bases with no gene match: 17. The CDR3 spells CASSQDPPGLAKIQYSYNEQFF. Written as DNA, the CDR3 is TGCGCCAGCAGCCAAGATCCACCGGGACTAGCGAAGATTCAGTACTCCTACAATGAGCAGTTCTTC.